This TCR beta chain was recovered during a study of Graves' ophthalmopathy and Graves' hyperthyroidism. Study-level findings and limits: Most expanded clonotypes in thyroid above 0.001 frequency also showed up in blood. Ophthalmopathy cases were distinguished from stable hyperthyroidism by a 13-signature model, reaching approximately 87% sensitivity and 81.08% specificity.

In this sample, this clonotype turned up many times. The antigen is not known. Diagnosis used clinical symptoms, serum thyroxine, TRAb, thyroid ultrasound and orbital computed tomography. Researchers took RNA transcripts and amplified TCR beta CDR3 regions from them. Second-round multiplex PCR came after a first-round RT-PCR that employed HTBI primers. A single record per CDR3 protein comes from TCRdb applying MiXCR to the multiplex PCR reads. The sample records some 410,000 distinct CDR3 sequences, about 21% being singletons. Material: peripheral blood. The clonotype comes from a woman aged 18-29 years with stable Graves' hyperthyroidism.

CDR3 loop: CASSYITVQETQYF. DNA of the CDR3: TGTGCCAGCAGTTACATCACAGTACAAGAGACCCAGTACTTC. The rearrangement uses TRBV6-2 or TRBV6-3 and TRBJ2-5; no definite D call. The CDR3 consists of 14 residues. Trimming removed 2 bases from V and 2 bases from J, with 9 bases in between. Germline lookup yields CDR1 MNHEY and CDR2 SVGEGT.